Described below is a single T cell receptor beta chain sequence and its context. In this sample, this clone turned up once. What antigen it recognizes has not been identified. Per-base quality was not reported, and no clone a single base away is much larger than it. Sorted unstimulated T cells, along with proliferating T cells recovered from mixed lymphocyte reactions, underwent TCRbeta CDR3 sequencing. Fresh whole blood from approximately ten HLA-typed healthy donors was used to isolate PBMCs. To map where alloreactive clones came from, unstimulated CD4+ regulatory T cells were FACS-sorted. The source of the sample is a study of siplizumab effects on memory and regulatory T cells (dated by TCRdb to about 2019). Turning to the overall study: The study examined how the anti-CD2 antibody siplizumab affects alloreactive T-cell subsets in allogeneic mixed lymphocyte reactions built from human PBMCs. Beyond this particular receptor, the publication reports: Compared with memory T cells, unstimulated naive T cells appeared more diverse, and naive cells seemed to make a substantial contribution to the alloresponse. No functional confirmation was obtained for the suppressive function of proliferating Tregs from siplizumab cultures. Siplizumab significantly lowered the cumulative frequency of alloreactive sequences that could be traced to unstimulated CD4+ memory T cells. Sequences below about 10^-5 frequency were poorly captured, so only a minor fraction of alloreactive clones could be mapped to unstimulated subsets. In reactions with siplizumab, an average of roughly 69% of mappable alloreactive CD4+ clones were Treg-derived, compared with 25% to 30% in control reactions. About 80-96% of proliferating CD4+ or CD8+ clones could not be given a naive or memory phenotype.

Libraries were built with the immunoSEQ multiplex PCR assay. The deep sequencing platform assayed 90,000 to 100,000 TCR templates per sample. Genomic DNA extracted from sorted T cells was used for TCRbeta CDR3 sequencing. Per the original workflow: The R programming language was used for clonal analysis of the TCRbeta CDR3 data. Alloreactive CD4+ and CD8+ clones were defined by comparing unstimulated samples with post-reaction CFSE-low samples. By matching sequences to the repertoires of sorted unstimulated Treg and non-Treg cells, each alloreactive CD4+ clone was assigned a regulatory or non-regulatory origin. Held by TCRdb, this immuneACCESS table contains in-frame sequences only and omits some clones. Under half of the omission traces to an unresolved V gene where checked; the cause of the rest is unknown. D and trimming come from the DNA, and the V and J calls and clone size come from that table. The sample table holds about 100,000 clones, of which about 93% were seen once. The ten largest clones capture approximately 0.66% of the sample.

Counted from cysteine to phenylalanine, this CDR3 has 14 amino acids. Kept here is only the CDR3 DNA, which spans 42 bases and is read in frame from base 1. V lost 1 base and J lost 6 bases, and the count of bases not matched to a germline gene is 5. CDR1 and CDR2, looked up from the germline V gene, are MGHRA and YSYEKL. The TCR was taken from a human donor in good health. The rearrangement combines TRBV4-1 with TRBJ1-2; TRBD1 fits 7 bases in the junction. Sequenced input: Tregs sorted from blood. CDR3 loop: CASSQADRKDGYTF. The base sequence is TGCGCCAGCAGCCAAGCGGACAGGAAAGATGGCTACACCTTC.